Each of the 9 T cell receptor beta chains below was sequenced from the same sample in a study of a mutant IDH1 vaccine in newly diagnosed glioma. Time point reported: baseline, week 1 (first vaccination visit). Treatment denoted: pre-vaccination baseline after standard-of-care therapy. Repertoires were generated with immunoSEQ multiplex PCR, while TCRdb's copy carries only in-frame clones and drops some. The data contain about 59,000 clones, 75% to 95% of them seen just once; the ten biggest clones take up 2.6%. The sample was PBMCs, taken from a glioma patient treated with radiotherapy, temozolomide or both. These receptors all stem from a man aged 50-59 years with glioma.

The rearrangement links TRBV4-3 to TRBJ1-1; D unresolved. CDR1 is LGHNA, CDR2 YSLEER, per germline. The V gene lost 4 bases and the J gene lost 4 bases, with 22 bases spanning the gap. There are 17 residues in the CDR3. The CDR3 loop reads CASSRAAISPEGTEAFF. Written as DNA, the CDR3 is TGCGCCAGCAGCCGAGCAGCCATTAGCCCGGAAGGCACTGAAGCTTTCTTT.

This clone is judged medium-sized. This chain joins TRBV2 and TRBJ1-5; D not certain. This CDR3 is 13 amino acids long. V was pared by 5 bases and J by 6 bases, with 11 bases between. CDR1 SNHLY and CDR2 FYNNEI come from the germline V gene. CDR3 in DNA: TGTGCCAGCAGTACCGATGAGAGTCAGCCCCAGCATTTT. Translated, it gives CASSTDESQPQHF.

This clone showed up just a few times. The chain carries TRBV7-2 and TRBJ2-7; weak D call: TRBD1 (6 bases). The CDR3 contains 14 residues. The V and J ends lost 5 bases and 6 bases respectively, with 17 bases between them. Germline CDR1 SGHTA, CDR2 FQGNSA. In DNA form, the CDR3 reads TGTGCCAGCAGCCCAGGGACAAGGCCGCGCGAGCAGTACTTC. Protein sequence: CASSPGTRPREQYF.

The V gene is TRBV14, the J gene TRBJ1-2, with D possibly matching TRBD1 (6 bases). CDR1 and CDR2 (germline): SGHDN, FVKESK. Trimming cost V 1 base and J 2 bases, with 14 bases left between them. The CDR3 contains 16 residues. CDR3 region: CASSQVKGTGNYGYTF. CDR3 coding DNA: TGTGCCAGCAGCCAAGTGAAGGGAACAGGGAACTATGGCTACACCTTC.

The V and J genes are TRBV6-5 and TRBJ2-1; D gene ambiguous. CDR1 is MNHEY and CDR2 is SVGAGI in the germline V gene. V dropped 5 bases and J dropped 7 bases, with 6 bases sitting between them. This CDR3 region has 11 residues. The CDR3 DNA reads TGTGCCAGCAGTACCTGGAATGAGCAGTTCTTC. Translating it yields CASSTWNEQFF.

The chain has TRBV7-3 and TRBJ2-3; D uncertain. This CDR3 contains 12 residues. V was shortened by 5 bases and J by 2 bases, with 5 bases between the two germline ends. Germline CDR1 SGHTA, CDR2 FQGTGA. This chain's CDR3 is CASSLLTDTQYF. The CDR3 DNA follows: TGTGCCAGCAGCCTCCTCACAGATACGCAGTATTTT.

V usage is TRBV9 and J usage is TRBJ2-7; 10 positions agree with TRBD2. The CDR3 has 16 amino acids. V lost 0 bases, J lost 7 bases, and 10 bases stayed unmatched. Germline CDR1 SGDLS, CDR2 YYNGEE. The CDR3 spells CASSVVGSGGTQEQYF. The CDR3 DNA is TGTGCCAGCAGCGTAGTTGGTAGCGGGGGGACCCAGGAGCAGTACTTC.

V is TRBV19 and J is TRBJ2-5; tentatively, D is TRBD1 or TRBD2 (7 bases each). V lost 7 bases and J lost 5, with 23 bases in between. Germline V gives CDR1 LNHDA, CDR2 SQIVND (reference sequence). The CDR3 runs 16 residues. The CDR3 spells CASTGGGTDGWETQYF. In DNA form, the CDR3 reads TGTGCCAGTACTGGGGGAGGGACAGACGGTTGGGAGACCCAGTACTTC.

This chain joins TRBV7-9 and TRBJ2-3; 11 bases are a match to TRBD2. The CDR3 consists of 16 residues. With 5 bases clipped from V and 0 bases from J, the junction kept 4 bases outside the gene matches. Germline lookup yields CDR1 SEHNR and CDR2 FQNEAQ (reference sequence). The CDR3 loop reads CASSLRTSGSTDTQYF. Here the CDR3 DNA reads TGTGCCAGCAGCCTACGGACTAGCGGGAGCACAGATACGCAGTATTTT.